These 32 T cell receptor beta chains share one sample of origin, sequenced in a study of T cells in Graves' hyperthyroidism and ophthalmopathy. RNA transcripts yielded amplified TCR beta CDR3 regions. The HTBI primer set was used in a first-round RT-PCR of the TCR CDR3. TCRdb itself ran the multiplex PCR reads through MiXCR, one entry per CDR3 protein. This table holds around 35,000 distinct CDR3 sequences, around 52% found once. The sequenced material came from blood. These receptors were taken from a woman aged 40 to 55 with Graves' ophthalmopathy.

The genes are TRBV4-3 and TRBJ2-1; D may be TRBD1 or TRBD2 (6 bases each). V was trimmed by 2 bases and J by 6 bases, leaving 20 bases between them. This CDR3 comprises 17 residues. Germline V gene data show CDR1 as LGHNA and CDR2 as YSLEER. Here the CDR3 DNA reads TGCGCCAGCAGCCAACCCTTAGGGGGGCAGCTAGGCAATGAGCAGTTCTTC. Protein sequence: CASSQPLGGQLGNEQFF.

Of note for this clonotype: This CDR3 is missing its conserved last phenylalanine or tryptophan, likely due to a read error. The DNA is left out, because the CDR3 cannot be placed on it with certainty; the CDR3 is given as TCRdb lists it. This chain uses TRBV6-6 with TRBJ2-7; TRBD1 is the table's D call and was not checked against the DNA. Germline values: CDR1 MNHNY, CDR2 SVGAGI (reference sequence). The CDR3 is made up of 15 amino acids, end residues included. The CDR3 region is CASSEEEGASFEQYL.

V gene TRBV2 combines with J gene TRBJ1-4; the D is unclear. In germline, CDR1 is SNHLY, CDR2 FYNNEI. With 4 bases removed from V and 7 bases from J, the gap between germline ends came to 7 bases. The CDR3 runs to 12 residues. The CDR3 DNA follows: TGTGCCAGCAGTGGTAGCGGTGAAAAACTGTTTTTT. Translation gives CASSGSGEKLFF.

The CDR3 reads CASSLGGNTGANVLTF. The CDR3 bases are TGTGCCAGCAGCTTAGGCGGGAACACCGGGGCCAACGTCCTGACTTTC. The chain couples TRBV13 to TRBJ2-6; TRBD2 is a possible D gene (5 bases). V was cut by 0 bases and J by 4 bases, with 10 bases left in between. The CDR3 is 16 amino acids. Germline lookup yields CDR1 PRHDT and CDR2 FYEKMQ (reference sequence). Full variable domain (missing parts from reference TRBV13 and TRBJ2-6): AAGVIQSPRHLIKEKRETATLKCYPIPRHDTVYWYQQGPGQDPQFLISFYEKMQSDKGSIPDRFSAQQFSDYHSELNMSSLELGDSALYFCASSLGGNTGANVLTFGAGSRLTVL.

The chain uses TRBV6-4 and TRBJ1-3; 7 bases agree with TRBD1. The CDR3 extends over 15 amino acids. In germline, CDR1 is MRHNA, CDR2 SNTAGT. The trim removed 4 bases at V and 2 bases at J, leaving 5 bases unmatched. The CDR3 spells CASSATGAAGNTIYF. In nucleotides, the CDR3 is TGTGCCAGCAGTGCCACAGGGGCCGCTGGAAACACCATATATTTT.

This clonotype is labeled as medium-sized. The CDR3 nucleotides read TGTGCCAGCAGTGGGCGGACGGATAGCAATCAGCCCCAGCATTTT. Translating gives CASSGRTDSNQPQHF. V is TRBV2 and J is TRBJ1-5, with D uncertain. Trimming took off 4 bases at V and 0 bases at J, with 10 bases between the two ends. This CDR3 spans 15 amino acids. The germline gives CDR1 SNHLY, CDR2 FYNNEI.

This clonotype was detected many times. The chain is built from TRBV19 and TRBJ2-2; 7 nucleotides align to TRBD2. The junction had 8 bases not matched to a gene; V was cut back by 7 bases and J by 0 bases. Germline CDR1 and CDR2: LNHDA and SQIVND (reference sequence). This CDR3 comprises 16 residues. CDR3 residues: CASMRRAGANTGELFF. The CDR3 coding sequence is TGTGCCAGTATGCGGAGGGCGGGGGCGAACACCGGGGAGCTGTTTTTT.

This clonotype was counted at least ten times. This chain joins TRBV5-4 and TRBJ1-2; possible D gene TRBD1, 5 bases. The germline V gene encodes CDR1 SGHNT and CDR2 YYREEE (reference sequence). This CDR3 region has 14 residues. V was cut by 4 bases and J by 1 base, with 11 bases left in between. In DNA form, the CDR3 reads TGTGCCAGCAGCACGGGACGAGTTAACTATGGCTACACCTTC. This translates into CASSTGRVNYGYTF.

This clonotype was found many times. CDR3 bases: TGTGCCAGCAGCTCCGATAGACAGAGCTATGGCTACACCTTC. Translated: CASSSDRQSYGYTF. The chain links TRBV11-3 to TRBJ1-2; the D gene is possibly TRBD1 (5 bases). Germline lookup yields CDR1 SGHNT and CDR2 YENEEA. V was shortened by 4 bases and J by 4 bases, with 13 bases between the two germline ends. This CDR3 is built from 14 residues.

V is TRBV7-6 and J is TRBJ2-7; D is possibly TRBD2 (5 bases). The CDR3 covers 13 residues. Germline lookup yields CDR1 SGHVS and CDR2 FNYEAQ. Trimming left V 1 base short and J 6 bases short, with 10 bases between. In DNA, the CDR3 is TGTGCCAGCAGCTTAGGGGAGACGGGCGAGCAGTACTTC. Translated, it gives CASSLGETGEQYF.

The gene calls are TRBV12-3 or TRBV12-4 and TRBJ1-1; D gene ambiguous. This CDR3 has 15 amino acids. V lost 4 bases and J 10 bases, leaving 22 bases between the germline ends. The CDR3 loop is CASSSRRVPDRGAFF. For the CDR3, the DNA is TGTGCCAGCAGTTCTCGACGGGTCCCCGACCGGGGAGCTTTCTTT.

This clonotype has a count of ten or more. J is TRBJ2-1 and V is TRBV7-9, with TRBD2 matching over 10 bases. The CDR3 is 15 residues long. Trimming removed 0 bases from V and 6 bases from J; junction bases left unmatched: 2. Germline V gene data show CDR1 as SEHNR and CDR2 as FQNEAQ (reference sequence). CDR3 region: CASSLAPSGGNEQFF. DNA of the CDR3: TGTGCCAGCAGCTTAGCCCCTAGCGGGGGCAATGAGCAGTTCTTC.

There are many counts of this clonotype. The chain couples TRBV28 to TRBJ1-5; D ambiguous. This CDR3 has 13 amino acids. V dropped 7 bases and J dropped 4 bases, with 11 bases sitting between them. In germline, CDR1 is MDHEN, CDR2 SYDVKM. The CDR3 DNA follows: TGTGCCAGCATCCTTGCGGGGAATCAGCCCCAGCATTTT. Its protein product is CASILAGNQPQHF.

This clonotype showed up many times. The V call is TRBV6-5, the J call TRBJ2-3, with D possibly being TRBD2 (7 bases). V was pared by 10 bases and J by 4 bases, with 18 bases between. The length of the CDR3 is 14 residues. Germline CDR1 reads MNHEY; CDR2 reads SVGAGI. The CDR3 nucleotides read TGTGCCACCAAGAGGGGGGGTAGGGCAGATACGCAGTATTTT. It translates to CATKRGGRADTQYF.

Many counts were recorded for this clonotype. The chain joins TRBV6-1 to TRBJ2-7, with D maybe TRBD1 (6 bases). The CDR3 consists of 13 residues. Germline values: CDR1 MNHNS, CDR2 SASEGT. Deletions cut 4 bases from V and 4 bases from J, with 11 bases between. The CDR3 DNA reads TGTGCCAGCAGTGCTGGACAGAGATACGAGCAGTACTTC. Translation: CASSAGQRYEQYF.

The chain has TRBV2 and TRBJ1-1; D not resolved. The CDR3 spans 14 residues. The ends were cut back, 1 base at V and 6 bases at J, with 12 bases in the middle. Germline values: CDR1 SNHLY, CDR2 FYNNEI. In DNA form, the CDR3 reads TGTGCCAGCAGTGAAGAGACACCCATGTCTGAAGCTTTCTTT. Residues: CASSEETPMSEAFF.

By share of the sample, this clonotype is medium-sized. The V and J genes are TRBV7-2 and TRBJ1-6, with D possibly TRBD1 on 5 matching bases. In germline, CDR1 is SGHTA, CDR2 FQGNSA. V lost 5 bases, J lost 8 bases, and 16 bases lay in between. The CDR3 is 15 amino acids. The CDR3 here is CASSRPDKPYSPLHF. CDR3 DNA: TGTGCCAGCAGCCGCCCGGACAAACCGTATTCACCCCTCCACTTT.

This chain uses TRBV20-1 with TRBJ1-5, with TRBD1 matching 9 bases. Losses at the gene ends were 4 bases for V and 13 bases for J; bases not matched to a gene: 11. CDR3 length: 13 amino acids. From germline, CDR1 is DFQATT and CDR2 SNEGSKA (reference sequence). The DNA for the CDR3 is TGCAGTGCTACACAGGGGGCGCGAGGGCGTCAGCATTTT. Its protein product is CSATQGARGRQHF.

Here the CDR3 reads CASSLAPCSYEQYF. As DNA, the CDR3 is TGTGCCAGCAGCTTAGCTCCGTGCTCCTACGAGCAGTACTTC. The chain recombines TRBV11-3 with TRBJ2-7; D is uncertain. Germline CDR1 is SGHNT and CDR2 is YENEEA. The CDR3 is 14 residues long. With 1 base removed from V and 0 bases from J, the gap between germline ends came to 7 bases.

This clonotype was counted many times. This chain links TRBV19 with TRBJ2-6; D remains ambiguous. Germline V gene lookup returns CDR1 LNHDA and CDR2 SQIVND (reference sequence). This CDR3 spans 15 amino acids. V was pared by 3 bases and J by 0 bases, with 6 bases between. The CDR3 DNA follows: TGTGCCAGTAGTATCGATAACTCTGGGGCCAACGTCCTGACTTTC. Translated: CASSIDNSGANVLTF.

This clonotype has a handful of counts. The chain uses TRBV7-2 and TRBJ2-6; D ambiguous. This CDR3 comprises 14 residues. V was clipped by 3 bases and J by 1 base, with 4 bases between them. CDR1 is SGHTA and CDR2 is FQGNSA in the germline V gene. The CDR3 DNA sequence: TGTGCCAGCAGCTTCAGGTCTGGGGCCAACGTCCTGACTTTC. This codes for CASSFRSGANVLTF.

The chain uses TRBV29-1 and TRBJ2-3; 7 bases line up with TRBD2. From germline, CDR1 is SQVTM and CDR2 ANQGSEA. The V and J ends lost 5 bases and 5 bases, in that order; junction bases with no gene match: 7. This CDR3 has 13 residues. CDR3 amino acids: CSVPPASGDTQYF. CDR3 sequence (DNA): TGCAGCGTTCCCCCCGCTAGCGGAGATACGCAGTATTTT.

This clonotype showed up just once. The gene calls are TRBV24-1 and TRBJ2-7; TRBD2 matches at 9 bases. Looked up from germline, CDR1 is KGHDR and CDR2 is SFDVKD. The CDR3 spans 18 residues. V was pared by 7 bases and J by 7 bases, with 22 bases of the junction left unmatched. DNA for the CDR3: TGTGCCACCAGGGGGTTCTCCGCGACTAGCGGAGGTCGTTGGGAGCAGTACTTC. Amino acid sequence: CATRGFSATSGGRWEQYF.

This clonotype was counted ten times or more. V is TRBV5-4 and J is TRBJ2-1, with TRBD2 matching over 13 bases. The CDR3 is 14 amino acids. CDR1 is SGHNT, CDR2 YYREEE, per germline (reference sequence). With 3 bases clipped from V and 7 bases from J, the junction kept 1 base outside the gene matches. The CDR3 DNA reads as TGTGCCAGCAGCTCGACTAGCGGGGGGAATGAGCAGTTCTTC. It translates to CASSSTSGGNEQFF.

This clonotype was counted many times. The chain employs TRBV14 and TRBJ2-5; 10 bases fit TRBD2. Germline V gene sequence: CDR1 SGHDN, CDR2 FVKESK. The CDR3 runs 18 residues. V trimming: 4 bases; J trimming: 2 bases; junction bases outside the gene matches: 13. The CDR3 loop reads CASSPTEREGPLQETQYF. CDR3 DNA sequence: TGTGCCAGCAGCCCCACTGAGCGGGAGGGCCCCCTACAAGAGACCCAGTACTTC.

The rearrangement links TRBV7-3 to TRBJ1-2, with a tentative D call TRBD1 (5 bases). Trimming cost V 5 bases and J 4 bases, with 20 bases left between them. Looked up from germline, CDR1 is SGHTA and CDR2 is FQGTGA. This CDR3 is 16 amino acids long. The CDR3 DNA reads as TGTGCCAGCAGCAAAAGAGCCGGGACCGCAATCTATGGCTACACCTTC. Its protein is CASSKRAGTAIYGYTF.

About this clonotype itself: Germline and junction disagree at one end, which may indicate a read error. This chain connects TRBV5-5 to TRBJ1-2; D is perhaps TRBD1 (6 bases). From germline, CDR1 is SGHKS and CDR2 YYEKEE (reference sequence). The CDR3 length is 13 residues. Here the CDR3 DNA reads TGTGCCAGTAGCTTGGACAGATCCCATGGCTACACCTTC. This encodes CASSLDRSHGYTF. The whole variable domain, remainder taken from reference TRBV5-5 and TRBJ1-2, is DAGVTQSPTHLIKTRGQQVTLRCSPISGHKSVSWYQQVLGQGPQFIFQYYEKEERGRGNFPDRFSARQFPNYSSELNVNALLLGDSALYLCASSLDRSHGYTFGSGTRLTVV.

The V call is TRBV7-3, the J call TRBJ2-1, with 9 bases fitting TRBD1. The DNA end is more similar to TRBJ2-7, so the J call may be wrong. The CDR3 loop spans 13 amino acids. Germline CDR1 and CDR2: SGHTA and FQGTGA. The CDR3 region has the DNA TGTGCCAGCAGCCCGGACAGGGGATACGAGCAGTACTTC. It translates to CASSPDRGYEQYF.

This clonotype is medium-sized by share. The chain recombines TRBV7-8 with TRBJ2-3; D uncertain. The CDR3 runs 12 residues. Trimming pared 6 bases from V and 2 bases from J, leaving 6 bases between. The V gene's germline CDR1 is SGHVS and CDR2 FQNEAQ. CDR3 loop: CASRRLTDTQYF. In nucleotides, the CDR3 is TGTGCCAGCAGAAGGCTCACAGATACGCAGTATTTT.

The CDR3 here is CASSDLQRGSEQYF. In DNA, the CDR3 is TGTGCCAGCAGTGACCTACAGAGGGGTAGCGAGCAGTACTTC. The J gene is TRBJ2-7, the V gene TRBV6-1; perhaps D is TRBD1 or TRBD2 (5 bases each). This CDR3 spans 14 amino acids. Trimming stripped 3 bases from V and 6 bases from J, with 15 bases between. Per the germline V gene, CDR1 is MNHNS and CDR2 is SASEGT.

This clonotype was observed many times. The rearrangement links TRBV6-2 or TRBV6-3 to TRBJ1-1; D ambiguous. The CDR3 length is 18 residues. V was shortened by 7 bases and J by 1 base, with 25 bases between the two germline ends. The germline CDR1 and CDR2 sequences are MNHEY and SVGEGT. CDR3 amino acids: CASTVTITGYSGNTEAFF. CDR3 nucleotides: TGTGCCAGCACCGTAACTATCACGGGGTACTCGGGGAACACTGAAGCTTTCTTT.

The chain employs TRBV29-1 and TRBJ2-3; D perhaps matches TRBD1 (6 bases). Germline assignment: CDR1 SQVTM and CDR2 ANQGSEA. This CDR3 is 10 amino acids long. Deletions cut 7 bases from V and 7 bases from J, with 9 bases between. CDR3 DNA: TGCAGCGGGGGGCGGAATACGCAGTATTTT. It specifies CSGGRNTQYF.